This T cell receptor beta chain was captured by sequencing in a study of blood T cell repertoires in COVID-19. As for the study in general: The cDNA or gDNA used as material had been derived from T cells, B-cell-depleted T cells, or PBMCs.

V lost 1 base and J lost 2; bases outside the gene matches: 5. CDR1 and CDR2 (germline): SGHRS, YFSETQ. The CDR3 runs to 15 residues. In the study's own analysis: Amplification from reference gene primers served as the basis for estimated nucleated cell counts. Repertoires were generated with immunoSEQ multiplex PCR, while TCRdb's copy carries only in-frame clones and drops some. That table furnishes V, J and clone size, whereas the DNA furnished D and trimming. The table has approximately 300,000 clones, 90% seen once. This TCR derives from a woman aged 40 to 49 with COVID-19, enrolled during active disease. This chain connects TRBV5-1 to TRBJ1-1; TRBD1 agrees at 7 bases. The source material was peripheral blood. The CDR3 here is CASSLSAGGNTEAFF. The CDR3 DNA reads TGCGCCAGCAGCTTGTCGGCAGGGGGAAACACTGAAGCTTTCTTT.